Each of the 8 T cell receptor beta chains below was sequenced from the same sample in a study of blood T cell repertoires in COVID-19. The repertoire was sequenced with immunoSEQ multiplex PCR; TCRdb's copy has only in-frame clones and lacks some. The profile shows about 63,000 clones, 88% of them singletons. The sample consisted of peripheral blood. The receptor set was obtained from a human donor in a cohort sampled during active COVID-19.

The chain employs TRBV19 and TRBJ2-7; D not certain. Trimming removed 6 bases from V and 2 bases from J, with 14 bases in between. The germline V gene has CDR1 LNHDA and CDR2 SQIVND (reference sequence). The CDR3 loop spans 14 amino acids. CDR3: CASSTAGRAYEQYF. CDR3 DNA sequence: TGTGCCAGTAGCACCGCAGGCCGTGCCTACGAGCAGTACTTC.

This sequence joins TRBV19 and TRBJ2-1, with 7 bases identical to TRBD2. J was trimmed by 4 bases and V by 3 bases; bases with no gene match: 6. CDR1 is LNHDA and CDR2 is SQIVND in the germline V gene (reference sequence). The CDR3 loop spans 15 amino acids. For the CDR3, the DNA is TGTGCCAGTAGTATTATCTGGGGGGGGTACAATGAGCAGTTCTTC. Its protein product is CASSIIWGGYNEQFF.

Only a few counts were recorded for this clone. The V gene is TRBV5-5, the J gene TRBJ1-6; D gene ambiguous. V lost 6 bases and J 6 bases, leaving 13 bases between the germline ends. Germline V gene lookup returns CDR1 SGHKS and CDR2 YYEKEE (reference sequence). The CDR3 spans 14 residues. In nucleotides, the CDR3 is TGTGCCAGCATCGACATCGCGACTAATTCACCCCTCCACTTT. Protein: CASIDIATNSPLHF.

This clone was detected a few times. Here the CDR3 reads CAWSAGTGDMTYEQYF. Written as DNA, the CDR3 is TGTGCCTGGAGTGCCGGAACAGGGGATATGACCTACGAGCAGTACTTC. The chain employs TRBV30 and TRBJ2-7; 7 bases map to TRBD1. With 1 base clipped from V and 2 bases from J, the junction kept 11 bases outside the gene matches. The CDR3 extends over 16 amino acids. Germline values: CDR1 GTSNPN, CDR2 SVGIG (reference sequence). Combining the CDR3 with reference TRBV30 and TRBJ2-7 gives the whole variable domain SQTIHQWPATLVQPVGSPLSLECTVEGTSNPNLYWYRQAAGRGLQLLFYSVGIGQISSEVPQNLSASRPQDRQFILSSKKLLLSDSGFYLCAWSAGTGDMTYEQYFGPGTRLTVT.

This clone has a handful of counts. The chain uses TRBV18 and TRBJ1-2; D remains ambiguous. Trimming removed 2 bases from V and 5 bases from J, with 9 bases in between. In germline, CDR1 is KGHSH, CDR2 LQKENI. The CDR3 is 13 residues long. Written as DNA, the CDR3 is TGTGCCAGCTCACCAACAAACAGTTATGGCTACACCTTC. Its protein product is CASSPTNSYGYTF.

The J gene is TRBJ1-1, the V gene TRBV19; 8 bases line up with TRBD1. Germline V lookup: CDR1 LNHDA, CDR2 SQIVND (reference sequence). J gave up 6 bases and V 4 bases, and 7 bases lay outside the gene matches. This CDR3 region has 14 residues. CDR3 residues: CASSTRQGWSEAFF. The CDR3 bases are TGTGCCAGTAGTACCAGACAGGGGTGGTCTGAAGCTTTCTTT.

This chain connects TRBV5-1 to TRBJ2-7, with 11 bases identical to TRBD2. V dropped 4 bases and J dropped 7; count of bases not matched to a gene: 13. The germline CDR1 and CDR2 sequences are SGHRS and YFSETQ. The CDR3 has 16 residues. CDR3 nucleotides: TGCGCCAGCAGCGGAACGCTGACTAGCGGGACTGGAGAGCAGTACTTC. It translates to CASSGTLTSGTGEQYF.

The V call is TRBV7-9, the J call TRBJ2-1; 8 positions agree with TRBD2. The germline V gene encodes CDR1 SEHNR and CDR2 FQNEAQ (reference sequence). After removal of 6 bases from V and 6 bases from J, the junction contained 10 bases not matched to a gene. The CDR3 runs 15 residues. The CDR3 nucleotides are TGTGCCAGCAGTCTAGGGTTAGCGGGGTCCAATGAGCAGTTCTTC. This translates into CASSLGLAGSNEQFF.